This T cell receptor (beta chain) was sequenced for a study of blood T cell repertoires in COVID-19. Patients of the Seattle cohort, enrolled during active infection, were followed longitudinally. Per germline, CDR1 SGHAT and CDR2 FQNNGV. After removal of 1 base from V and 7 bases from J, the junction contained 2 bases not matched to a gene. This CDR3 is built from 13 residues. The method was immunoSEQ multiplex PCR; TCRdb's version includes in-frame clones alone and lacks a portion of them. The table records about 150,000 clones, 85% of them present only once. The rearrangement links TRBV11-2 to TRBJ1-2, with 8 bases identical to TRBD1. The sequence came from a woman in her fifties or sixties with COVID-19, enrolled during active disease. Sequencing was performed on peripheral blood. The CDR3 DNA reads as TGTGCCAGCAGCTTAGCAGGGGGCATTGGCTACACCTTC. Encoded protein: CASSLAGGIGYTF.